This TCR beta chain was profiled in a study of blood T cell repertoires in COVID-19 (dated by TCRdb to 2020 to 2022). About the full investigation: The collaborator samples originated in the United States, Italy and Spain and spanned the acute and convalescent phases of COVID-19. A freely available public database, intended as a resource for researchers studying the immune response to SARS-CoV-2, is where the repertoires were released. A de-identified subject ID, COVID-19 status, age in years and sex were almost always included in the sample metadata. The prospective study material was composed of cDNA or gDNA derived from T cells, B-cell-depleted T cells, or PBMCs. Deeply sampled blood TCRbeta repertoires from subjects exposed to, actively infected with, or recovered from COVID-19 were included in the dataset. Where available, HLA class I and class II types were taken from metadata supplied by the sample provider and were not determined by assay-based typing. Samples came from the ongoing ImmuneRACE study (first 160 participants) plus 1,254 subjects from 6 global collaborators. General study outcomes and caveats: The quantity of clinical and demographic metadata differed by source and by participant and was supplied without curation.

TCRbeta CDR3 regions were amplified from genomic DNA by means of the immunoSEQ Assay, a bias-controlled multiplex PCR. The paper's data handling went like this. Nucleated cell counts per sample were estimated from amplification of reference gene primers within the assay. To quantify the absolute abundance of each unique TCRbeta CDR3 rearrangement, sequence reads were collapsed and filtered. For each sample, productive Simpson clonality was calculated by taking the square root of Simpson's diversity index across productive rearrangements. TCRdb stores this immuneACCESS table with in-frame sequences only. Part of the clones is absent; in the studies checked, under half of the shortfall reflects unresolved V genes, and no reason is known for the rest. V, J and clone size are those of that table, while D and trimming were read from the DNA. The table for this sample lists about 56,000 clones; roughly 87% of them were counted only once. Jointly, the top ten make up 43% of the sample.

As to this clone: This clone's antigen is unknown. Base qualities are not provided; no much larger clone lies one nucleotide away.

One collaborating source in Seattle enrolled patients during active infection and followed them longitudinally through the course of disease. Whole blood was collected in K2EDTA tubes by collaborating institutions according to the institutions' own protocols. Collaborator samples were shipped for TCRbeta analysis as frozen whole blood, isolated PBMCs, or DNA extracted from either sample type. Here V drops 1 base and J drops 1 base, and the junction holds 4 bases not matched to any gene. The CDR3 covers 17 residues, taking in both the cysteine and the phenylalanine. The only DNA kept is the CDR3, 51 bases in frame from the first base. In the germline V gene, CDR1 corresponds to MGHRA and CDR2 to YSYEKL.

The sequenced sample was peripheral blood. The source of this sequence is a woman aged 60-70 years with COVID-19, enrolled during active disease. In this chain, TRBV4-1 is recombined with TRBJ2-6; TRBD1 fits 7 bases in the junction. The bases are TGCGCCAGCAGCCAAGGGGGACAGCTTTCTGGGGCCAACGTCCTGACTTTC. This translates into CASSQGGQLSGANVLTF.